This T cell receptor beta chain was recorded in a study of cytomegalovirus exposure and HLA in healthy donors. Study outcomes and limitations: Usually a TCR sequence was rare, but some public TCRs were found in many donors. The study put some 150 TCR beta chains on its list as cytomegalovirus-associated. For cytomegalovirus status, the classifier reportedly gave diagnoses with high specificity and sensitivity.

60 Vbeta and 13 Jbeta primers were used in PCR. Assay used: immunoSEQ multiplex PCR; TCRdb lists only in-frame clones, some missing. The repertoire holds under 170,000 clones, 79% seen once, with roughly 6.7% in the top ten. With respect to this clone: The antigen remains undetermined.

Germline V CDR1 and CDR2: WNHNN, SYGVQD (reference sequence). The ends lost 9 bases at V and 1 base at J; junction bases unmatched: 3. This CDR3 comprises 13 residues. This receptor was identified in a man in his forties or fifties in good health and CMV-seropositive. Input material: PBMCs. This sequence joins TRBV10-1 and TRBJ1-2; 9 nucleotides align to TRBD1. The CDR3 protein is CARQGAVNYGYTF. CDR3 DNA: TGCGCCAGACAGGGGGCGGTTAACTATGGCTACACCTTC.